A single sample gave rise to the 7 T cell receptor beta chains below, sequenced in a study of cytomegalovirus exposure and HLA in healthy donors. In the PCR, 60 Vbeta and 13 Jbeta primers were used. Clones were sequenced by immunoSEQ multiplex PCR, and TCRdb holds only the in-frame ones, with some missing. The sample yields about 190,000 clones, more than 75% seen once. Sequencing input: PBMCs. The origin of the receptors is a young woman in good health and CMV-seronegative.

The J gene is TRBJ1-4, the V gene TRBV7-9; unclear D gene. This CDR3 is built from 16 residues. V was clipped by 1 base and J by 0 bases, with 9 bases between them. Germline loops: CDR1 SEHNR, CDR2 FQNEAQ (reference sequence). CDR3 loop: CASSLVGVSTNEKLFF. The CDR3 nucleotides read TGTGCCAGCAGCTTAGTCGGGGTTTCAACTAATGAAAAACTGTTTTTT.

Here the CDR3 DNA reads TGTGCCAGCTCCCGACTAGCGGGGGAACAAGAGACCCAGTACTTC. It encodes CASSRLAGEQETQYF. The chain links TRBV18 to TRBJ2-5; 12 nucleotides agree with TRBD2. The CDR3 loop spans 15 amino acids. CDR1 and CDR2 (germline): KGHSH, LQKENI. After removal of 6 bases from V and 2 bases from J, the junction contained 4 bases not matched to a gene.

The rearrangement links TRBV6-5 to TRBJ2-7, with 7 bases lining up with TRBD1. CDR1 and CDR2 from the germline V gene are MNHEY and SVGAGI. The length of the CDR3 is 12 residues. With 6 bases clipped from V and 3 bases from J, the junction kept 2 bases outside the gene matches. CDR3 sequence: CASRRDSYEQYF. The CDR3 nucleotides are TGTGCCAGCAGGAGGGACAGCTACGAGCAGTACTTC.

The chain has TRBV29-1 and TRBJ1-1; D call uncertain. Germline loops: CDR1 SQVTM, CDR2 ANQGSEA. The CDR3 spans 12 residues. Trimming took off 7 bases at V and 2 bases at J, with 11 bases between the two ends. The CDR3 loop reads CSAQRYNTEAFF. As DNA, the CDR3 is TGCAGCGCTCAGCGGTATAACACTGAAGCTTTCTTT.

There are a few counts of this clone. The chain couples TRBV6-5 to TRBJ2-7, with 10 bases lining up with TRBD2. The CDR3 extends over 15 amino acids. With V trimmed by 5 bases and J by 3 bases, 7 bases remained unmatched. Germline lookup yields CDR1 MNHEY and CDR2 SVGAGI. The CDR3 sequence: CASSPGLADLYEQYF. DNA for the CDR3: TGTGCCAGCAGTCCCGGACTAGCGGATCTCTACGAGCAGTACTTC.

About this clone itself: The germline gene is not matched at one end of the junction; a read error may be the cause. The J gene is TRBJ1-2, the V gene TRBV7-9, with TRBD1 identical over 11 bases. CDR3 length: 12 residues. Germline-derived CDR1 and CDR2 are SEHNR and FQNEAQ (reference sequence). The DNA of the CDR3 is TGTTCCAGCGGACAGGGGGCGCGCGGCTACACCTTC. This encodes CSSGQGARGYTF.

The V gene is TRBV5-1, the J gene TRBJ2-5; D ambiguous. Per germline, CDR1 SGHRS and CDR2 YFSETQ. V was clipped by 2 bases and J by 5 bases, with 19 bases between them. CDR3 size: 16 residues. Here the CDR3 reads CASSLENRHTGETQYF. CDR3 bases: TGCGCCAGCAGCTTAGAAAACAGACATACCGGTGAGACCCAGTACTTC.